These 15 T cell receptor beta chains were all obtained from the same sample, sequenced in a study of T cell changes during pregnancy in multiple sclerosis (dated by TCRdb to the late 2010s). Library preparation was by the immunoSEQ multiplex PCR assay. In its TCRdb copy, this immuneACCESS table keeps in-frame sequences only and misses some clones. Where compared with another copy, unresolved V genes explain less than half of these, and the others have no known cause. The sample has 40,000 to 45,000 clones on record, approximately 91% of them singletons. The ten largest clones represent about 0.48% of the sample. Sequencing used CD4+ T cells from peripheral blood mononuclear cells, obtained in the second trimester of pregnancy. The receptor set was obtained from a female donor in good health, enrolled as a control in a pregnancy study.

The chain joins TRBV4-2 to TRBJ1-5; tentative D call: TRBD1 (6 bases). V was trimmed by 1 base and J by 2 bases, leaving 9 bases between them. CDR1 and CDR2 (germline): LGHNA, YNFKEQ. CDR3 length: 15 residues. The CDR3 region is CASSQGRQGNQPQHF. DNA of the CDR3: TGTGCCAGCAGCCAAGGGAGACAGGGCAATCAGCCCCAGCATTTT.

For the CDR3, the DNA is TGTGCCAGCAGCCAAGACACAGCGGGACCCACAGATACGCAGTATTTT. Its translation: CASSQDTAGPTDTQYF. The rearrangement uses TRBV4-2 and TRBJ2-3, with 7 bases lining up with TRBD2. Germline V gives CDR1 LGHNA, CDR2 YNFKEQ. V was clipped by 0 bases and J by 2 bases; unmatched bases: 5. There are 16 residues in the CDR3.

V is TRBV10-3 and J is TRBJ2-3; no reliable D call. This CDR3 spans 11 amino acids. Germline CDR1 reads ENHRY; CDR2 reads SYGVKD. Trimming left V 7 bases short and J 5 bases short, with 7 bases between. The DNA of the CDR3 is TGTGCCATCAAACGAGGAGATACGCAGTATTTT. Its translation: CAIKRGDTQYF.

Of note for this clone: An end of the junction does not agree with germline; a read error may underlie this. V gene TRBV7-7 combines with J gene TRBJ2-5; 11 positions agree with TRBD1. This CDR3 spans 17 amino acids. From germline, CDR1 is SSHAT and CDR2 FNYEAQ (reference sequence). The CDR3 coding sequence is TGTGCTAGCAGCTCGACCCCCTTGGGACAGGGGGGGGAGACCCAGTACTTC. The encoded protein is CASSSTPLGQGGETQYF. The full variable domain, in which reference TRBV7-7 and TRBJ2-5 provide the parts outside the CDR3, is GAGVSQSPRYKVTKRGQDVTLRCDPISSHATLYWYQQALGQGPEFLTYFNYEAQPDKSGLPSDRFSAERPEGSISTLTIQRTEQRDSAMYRCASSSTPLGQGGETQYFGPGTRLLVL.

This clone has a single count. This sequence joins TRBV7-8 and TRBJ2-7; 11 nucleotides agree with TRBD1. J was trimmed by 6 bases and V by 8 bases; bases with no gene match: 9. The CDR3 length is 14 residues. Germline V gene sequence: CDR1 SGHVS, CDR2 FQNEAQ. The CDR3 nucleotides are TGTGCCAGCCTACCGGGACAGGGGGTTGGCGAGCAGTACTTC. This codes for CASLPGQGVGEQYF. Variable domain in full (rest from reference TRBV7-8 and TRBJ2-7): GAGVSQSPRYKVAKRGQDVALRCDPISGHVSLFWYQQALGQGPEFLTYFQNEAQLDKSGLPSDRFFAERPEGSVSTLKIQRTQQEDSAVYLCASLPGQGVGEQYFGPGTRLTVT.

V is TRBV28 and J is TRBJ1-2; D gene uncertain. V was cut by 6 bases and J by 8 bases, with 7 bases left in between. The CDR3 is made up of 10 amino acids. Germline assignment: CDR1 MDHEN and CDR2 SYDVKM. The CDR3 reads CASSRQGYTF. CDR3 bases: TGTGCCAGCAGCCGACAAGGCTACACCTTC.

Only one count was recorded for this clone. This rearrangement joins TRBV5-8 to TRBJ2-3; D not resolved. Germline loops: CDR1 SGHTS, CDR2 YDEGEE. The CDR3 is made up of 14 amino acids. V shed 0 bases and J shed 2 bases, with 7 bases lying between them. CDR3 amino acids: CASSLVGFTDTQYF. The CDR3 region has the DNA TGTGCCAGCAGCTTGGTCGGGTTCACAGATACGCAGTATTTT.

The chain couples TRBV18 to TRBJ2-1, with TRBD2 identical over 13 bases. Germline CDR1 is KGHSH and CDR2 is LQKENI. V dropped 4 bases and J dropped 9; count of bases not matched to a gene: 6. The CDR3 spans 15 residues. In DNA, the CDR3 is TGTGCCAGCTCACTCGGGACTAGCGGGATTGGTGAGCAGTTCTTC. Translated, it gives CASSLGTSGIGEQFF.

The genes are TRBV6-1 and TRBJ2-1, with D possibly TRBD1 on 5 matching bases. Germline V lookup: CDR1 MNHNS, CDR2 SASEGT. CDR3 length: 16 amino acids. V dropped 0 bases and J dropped 4 bases, with 13 bases sitting between them. This CDR3 is CASSEAGAVSYNEQFF. CDR3 coding DNA: TGTGCCAGCAGTGAAGCAGGGGCAGTTTCATACAATGAGCAGTTCTTC.

V is TRBV9 and J is TRBJ2-7; 13 bases map to TRBD2. Trimming took 3 bases from V and 4 from J; bases not matched to a gene: 7. CDR1 is SGDLS, CDR2 YYNGEE, per germline. The CDR3 runs 16 residues. CDR3 nucleotides: TGTGCCAGCAGCGAGGGACTAGCGGGGCTTGGTTACGAGCAGTACTTC. It is translated as CASSEGLAGLGYEQYF.

The chain recombines TRBV7-8 with TRBJ2-1; 10 bases align to TRBD2. The V gene end was trimmed by 4 bases and the J gene end by 7 bases; junction bases not matched to a gene: 10. The CDR3 spans 16 residues. Per the germline V gene, CDR1 is SGHVS and CDR2 is FQNEAQ. For the CDR3, the DNA is TGTGCCAGCAGCTATTGGACCGGGACTAGCGTGAATGAGCAGTTCTTC. Protein sequence: CASSYWTGTSVNEQFF.

The V and J genes are TRBV28 and TRBJ1-2; 7 nucleotides match TRBD1. The trim removed 5 bases at V and 1 base at J, leaving 1 base unmatched. CDR1 is MDHEN, CDR2 SYDVKM, per germline. This CDR3 is 13 amino acids long. CDR3 sequence (DNA): TGTGCCAGCAGTGGGGACAGTAACTATGGCTACACCTTC. Amino acid sequence: CASSGDSNYGYTF.

V is TRBV10-3 and J is TRBJ2-1; the match to TRBD2 covers 8 bases. This CDR3 has 15 amino acids. Trimming removed 4 bases from V and 8 bases from J; junction bases left unmatched: 10. The germline CDR1 and CDR2 sequences are ENHRY and SYGVKD. Here the CDR3 reads CAISGLKSGRYEQFF. In nucleotides, the CDR3 is TGTGCCATCAGTGGCTTAAAGAGCGGGAGATATGAGCAGTTCTTC.

The chain couples TRBV7-3 to TRBJ2-6, with 7 bases identical to TRBD1. Looked up from germline, CDR1 is SGHTA and CDR2 is FQGTGA. J was trimmed by 4 bases and V by 4 bases; bases with no gene match: 7. This CDR3 comprises 16 residues. The DNA for the CDR3 is TGTGCCAGCAGCTCGGGACAGACAGCAGGGGCCAACGTCCTGACTTTC. Translation gives CASSSGQTAGANVLTF.

DNA for the CDR3: TGTGCCGCTTGGCCGGGACAGGCGGGCTCTGGGGCCAACGTCCTGACTTTC. The encoded protein is CAAWPGQAGSGANVLTF. The V call is TRBV30, the J call TRBJ2-6, with 8 bases fitting TRBD1. V shed 8 bases and J 0 bases; nucleotides not matched to a gene: 12. The CDR3 consists of 17 residues. Per germline, CDR1 GTSNPN and CDR2 SVGIG (reference sequence). The full variable domain, with the rest looked up from reference TRBV30 and TRBJ2-6, is SQTIHQWPATLVQPVGSPLSLECTVEGTSNPNLYWYRQAAGRGLQLLFYSVGIGQISSEVPQNLSASRPQDRQFILSSKKLLLSDSGFYLCAAWPGQAGSGANVLTFGAGSRLTVL.